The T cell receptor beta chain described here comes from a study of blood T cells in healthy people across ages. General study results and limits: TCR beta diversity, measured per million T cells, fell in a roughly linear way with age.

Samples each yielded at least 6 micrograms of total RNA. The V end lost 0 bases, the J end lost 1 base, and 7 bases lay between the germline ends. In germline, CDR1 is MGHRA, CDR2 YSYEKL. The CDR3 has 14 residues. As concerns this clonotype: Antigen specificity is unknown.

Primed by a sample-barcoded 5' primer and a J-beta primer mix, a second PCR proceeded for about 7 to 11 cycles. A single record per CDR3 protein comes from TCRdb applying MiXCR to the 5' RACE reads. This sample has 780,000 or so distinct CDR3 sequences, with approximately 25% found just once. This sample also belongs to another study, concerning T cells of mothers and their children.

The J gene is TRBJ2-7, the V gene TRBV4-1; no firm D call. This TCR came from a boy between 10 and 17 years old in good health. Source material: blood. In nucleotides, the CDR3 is TGCGCCAGCAGCCAAGAGGTTCAGTCCTACGAGCAGTACTTC. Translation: CASSQEVQSYEQYF.